The present entry profiles one TCR beta chain with its context. Its antigen is not known. Until DNA extraction, the samples held between about 1-10 million cryopreserved PBMC. These data originate in a study of long-term antiretroviral therapy in people with HIV. Study results and limitations: The study lacked data on ART adherence, viral resistance or therapy changes.

Runs used v3.0 of the immunoSEQ assay and were done at survey level. Some clones are missing from TCRdb's copy, which holds only in-frame ones; the method was immunoSEQ multiplex PCR. The sample consists of about 29,000 clones, over 90% of them appearing once. The source is a man aged 35 to 55 with HIV. Sequencing used unsorted PBMCs, obtained 6.2 years after starting antiretroviral therapy.

The CDR3 protein is CASSQEGRGYSNQPQHF. CDR3 coding DNA: TGTGCCAGCAGCCAAGAAGGCAGAGGATATAGCAATCAGCCCCAGCATTTT. The chain uses TRBV4-2 and TRBJ1-5; no clear D. From germline, CDR1 is LGHNA and CDR2 YNFKEQ. This CDR3 has 17 residues. Trimming stripped 0 bases from V and 0 bases from J, with 12 bases between.